The 20 T cell receptor beta chains presented below share a single source sample, sequenced in a study of technical replicates of blood from a handful of donors. Some clones are missing from TCRdb's copy, which holds only in-frame ones; the method was immunoSEQ multiplex PCR. The table has tens of thousands of clones, 95% to 96% seen once; the top ten hold 0.24%. The sequenced sample consisted of T cells isolated from PBMCs. The receptors here all came from a human donor in good health.

V usage is TRBV7-8 and J usage is TRBJ1-3, with 7 bases identical to TRBD1. This CDR3 is 16 amino acids long. Germline CDR1 reads SGHVS; CDR2 reads FQNEAQ. Losses at the gene ends were 2 bases for V and 4 bases for J; bases not matched to a gene: 8. CDR3 in DNA: TGTGCCAGCAGCTTAAGGAGGGGGCCGGAGGGAAACACCATATATTTT. Its translation: CASSLRRGPEGNTIYF.

CDR3 amino acids: CATSRVDYNEQFF. CDR3 nucleotides: TGTGCCACCAGCAGAGTAGACTACAATGAGCAGTTCTTC. This chain connects TRBV15 to TRBJ2-1, with unresolved D. V lost 1 base, J lost 3 bases, and 4 bases lay in between. Germline lookup yields CDR1 LNHNV and CDR2 YYDKDF (reference sequence). The CDR3 extends over 13 amino acids.

The gene calls are TRBV15 and TRBJ2-1; the D gene is possibly TRBD2 (5 bases). Deletions cut 3 bases from V and 7 bases from J, with 16 bases between. The CDR3 totals 15 residues. Germline V gives CDR1 LNHNV, CDR2 YYDKDF (reference sequence). The CDR3 sequence is CATSSRGKAINEQFF. For the CDR3, the DNA is TGTGCCACCAGCAGCAGAGGGAAGGCTATAAATGAGCAGTTCTTC.

The J gene is TRBJ1-4, the V gene TRBV25-1; D gene ambiguous. The germline V gene encodes CDR1 MGHDK and CDR2 SYGVNS. The CDR3 is 13 amino acids. V was cut by 2 bases and J by 7 bases, with 8 bases left in between. CDR3 region: CASSETGIEKLFF. The DNA for the CDR3 is TGTGCCAGCAGTGAAACGGGAATTGAAAAACTGTTTTTT.

The chain carries TRBV20-1 and TRBJ2-1; D is undetermined. The CDR3 has 11 residues. Trimming took 5 bases from V and 10 from J, leaving 12 bases between them. Per germline, CDR1 DFQATT and CDR2 SNEGSKA (reference sequence). CDR3 protein: CSARTIEEQFF. The CDR3 nucleotides read TGCAGTGCTCGAACCATAGAGGAGCAGTTCTTC.

This chain connects TRBV19 to TRBJ2-1; D might be TRBD2 (6 bases). V dropped 3 bases and J dropped 0 bases, with 12 bases sitting between them. The germline V gene has CDR1 LNHDA and CDR2 SQIVND (reference sequence). The length of the CDR3 is 16 residues. The CDR3 DNA sequence: TGTGCCAGTAGTATCCCGGGAGTGAGCTCCTACAATGAGCAGTTCTTC. Encoded protein: CASSIPGVSSYNEQFF.

This clone has only a few counts. Other nucleotide sequences from this sample produce the same CDR3. The chain recombines TRBV7-8 with TRBJ2-1; the match to TRBD2 covers 7 bases. The germline CDR1 and CDR2 sequences are SGHVS and FQNEAQ. This CDR3 is built from 15 residues. J lost 4 bases, V lost 2 bases, and 5 bases had no gene match. This CDR3 reads CASSLPSGRYNEQFF. CDR3 nucleotide sequence: TGTGCCAGCAGCTTACCTAGCGGAAGATACAATGAGCAGTTCTTC.

The V gene is TRBV27, the J gene TRBJ2-1; possibly TRBD1 for D (5 bases). Germline lookup yields CDR1 MNHEY and CDR2 SMNVEV (reference sequence). This CDR3 comprises 14 residues. V lost 4 bases, J lost 8 bases, and 15 bases lay in between. CDR3: CASSSIPRVDEQFF. For the CDR3, the DNA is TGTGCCAGCAGTTCTATTCCCAGGGTCGATGAGCAGTTCTTC.

The CDR3 sequence is CASSSGYTGNTIYF. CDR3 DNA: TGTGCCAGCAGTTCGGGGTATACTGGAAACACCATATATTTT. The chain uses TRBV6-5 and TRBJ1-3; unclear D gene. This CDR3 comprises 14 residues. V shed 4 bases and J shed 2 bases, with 9 bases lying between them. The germline CDR1 and CDR2 sequences are MNHEY and SVGAGI.

This sequence joins TRBV4-1 and TRBJ2-7, with a tentative D call TRBD2 (5 bases). CDR1 is MGHRA, CDR2 YSYEKL, per germline. V lost 5 bases and J 2 bases, leaving 13 bases between the germline ends. The CDR3 totals 14 residues. In DNA form, the CDR3 reads TGCGCCAGCAGCGCCCGGACGGGAACCTACGAGCAGTACTTC. Protein sequence: CASSARTGTYEQYF.

The chain links TRBV5-6 to TRBJ1-3; tentative D call: TRBD1 (5 bases). Trimming pared 4 bases from V and 0 bases from J, leaving 14 bases between. Germline CDR1 and CDR2: SGHDT and YYEEEE. The CDR3 is made up of 16 amino acids. The CDR3 sequence: CASSMGRSSSGNTIYF. The CDR3 DNA reads TGTGCCAGCAGCATGGGACGGAGTAGCTCTGGAAACACCATATATTTT.

V is TRBV15 and J is TRBJ2-7; possibly TRBD1 for D (5 bases). The CDR3 has 15 amino acids. Deletions cut 0 bases from V and 1 base from J, with 10 bases between. Germline lookup yields CDR1 LNHNV and CDR2 YYDKDF (reference sequence). This CDR3 is CATSRDRQGSYEQYF. CDR3 DNA sequence: TGTGCCACCAGCAGAGATCGTCAGGGATCCTACGAGCAGTACTTC.

The rearrangement links TRBV7-4 to TRBJ2-3; D gene ambiguous. CDR1 is SGHVT, CDR2 SQSDAQ, per germline. Trimming stripped 1 base from V and 9 bases from J, with 17 bases between. The CDR3 has 15 amino acids. CDR3: CASSLVVLVFYTQYF. The CDR3 DNA is TGTGCCAGCAGCTTAGTGGTGCTAGTATTTTACACGCAGTATTTT. The variable domain in full, with the rest retrieved from reference TRBV7-4 and TRBJ2-3, is GAGVSQSPRYKVAKRGRDVALRCDSISGHVTLYWYRQTLGQGSEVLTYSQSDAQRDKSGRPSGRFSAERPERSVSTLKIQRTEQGDSAVYLCASSLVVLVFYTQYFGPGTRLTVL.

J is TRBJ2-3 and V is TRBV27; 12 bases are a match to TRBD2. This CDR3 is 17 amino acids long. Germline V gene lookup returns CDR1 MNHEY and CDR2 SMNVEV (reference sequence). J was trimmed by 2 bases and V by 3 bases; bases with no gene match: 6. CDR3 nucleotide sequence: TGTGCCAGCAGTTTGACTAGCGGGAGTTTATTCACAGATACGCAGTATTTT. It codes for CASSLTSGSLFTDTQYF.

The chain uses TRBV4-2 and TRBJ1-2; 8 bases agree with TRBD1. The CDR3 length is 21 residues. Germline CDR1 is LGHNA and CDR2 is YNFKEQ. V shed 4 bases and J 7 bases; nucleotides not matched to a gene: 29. The CDR3 region has the DNA TGTGCCAGCAGCCGAAGACGGACAGGGAAGGTGAAATGTCCGTATTGTAGTGGCTACACCTTC. This sequence encodes CASSRRRTGKVKCPYCSGYTF.

The CDR3 sequence: CASRRGGLNEQFF. The DNA for the CDR3 is TGTGCCAGCCGTCGGGGGGGCCTTAATGAGCAGTTCTTC. This chain joins TRBV7-8 and TRBJ2-1, with TRBD2 matching 8 bases. The CDR3 spans 13 residues. Germline assignment: CDR1 SGHVS and CDR2 FQNEAQ. V lost 8 bases and J lost 7; bases outside the gene matches: 7.

This rearrangement joins TRBV18 to TRBJ1-1; TRBD1 is a possible D gene (6 bases). The CDR3 covers 16 residues. The V end was cut by 3 bases, the J end by 0 bases, with 14 bases between. CDR1 KGHSH and CDR2 LQKENI come from the germline V gene. CDR3 protein: CASSPLEQGLNTEAFF. In DNA, the CDR3 is TGTGCCAGCTCACCGCTGGAACAGGGACTGAACACTGAAGCTTTCTTT.

V is TRBV18 and J is TRBJ2-5; 7 positions agree with TRBD1. This CDR3 has 15 amino acids. J gave up 1 base and V 3 bases, and 5 bases lay outside the gene matches. Germline CDR1 and CDR2: KGHSH and LQKENI. DNA for the CDR3: TGTGCCAGCTCACCTTGGGACAGTTCCCAAGAGACCCAGTACTTC. Protein sequence: CASSPWDSSQETQYF.

The chain is built from TRBV30 and TRBJ1-5; D is possibly TRBD1 (6 bases). This CDR3 region has 15 residues. The V gene lost 0 bases and the J gene lost 4 bases, with 13 bases spanning the gap. The germline V gene has CDR1 GTSNPN and CDR2 SVGIG (reference sequence). In nucleotides, the CDR3 is TGTGCCTGGAGTGTATCGGGCAGGGGTAATCAGCCCCAGCATTTT. It encodes CAWSVSGRGNQPQHF.

The chain uses TRBV28 and TRBJ1-5, with 7 bases that match TRBD1. V gave up 10 bases and J gave up 6 bases; unmatched junction bases: 15. This CDR3 spans 15 amino acids. Germline CDR1 reads MDHEN; CDR2 reads SYDVKM. The CDR3 loop is CATLLPGAGGQPQHF. The CDR3, as DNA: TGTGCCACCCTACTTCCGGGGGCAGGGGGTCAGCCCCAGCATTTT. Variable domain in full (rest from reference TRBV28 and TRBJ1-5): DVKVTQSSRYLVKRTGEKVFLECVQDMDHENMFWYRQDPGLGLRLIYFSYDVKMKEKGDIPEGYSVSREKKERFSLILESASTNQTSMYLCATLLPGAGGQPQHFGDGTRLSIL.